One and the same sample provided the 23 T cell receptor beta chains below, sequenced in a study of tumor-infiltrating lymphocytes in primary liver carcinoma. cDNA specific to TCR beta was made from about 0.45 ug of total RNA, with a constant-region primer employed for priming. Three rounds of nested multiplex PCR with slightly modified ARM-PCR produced TCR beta libraries. The first two PCR rounds, approximately 10 cycles each, used TRBV1-TRBV30 forward primers and a C-beta reverse primer. TCRdb reanalysed the multiplex PCR reads using MiXCR and keeps one entry per CDR3 protein. The table lists 310,000 or so distinct CDR3 sequences, about 65% of them singletons. Alongside blood RNA obtained from unsorted whole blood, germline DNA was also extracted. The sequenced material came from peripheral blood. All receptors derive from a man in his forties with primary liver carcinoma and hepatitis B virus infection.

This clonotype was observed a few times. The rearrangement joins TRBV5-1 to TRBJ1-4; no clear D gene. Germline CDR1 and CDR2: SGHRS and YFSETQ. The CDR3 totals 15 residues. The V and J ends lost 0 bases and 7 bases respectively, with 13 bases between them. The CDR3 DNA follows: TGCGCCAGCAGCTTGGCGGCCGCAGAAGGTGAAAAACTGTTTTTT. Its translation: CASSLAAAEGEKLFF.

As to this clonotype: This may come from a read error, since a much larger clone is one base off. CDR3 residues: CTSSLLRTEYGYTF. The CDR3 DNA sequence: TGCACCAGCAGCCTTTTAAGGACAGAATATGGCTACACCTTC. This rearrangement joins TRBV4-1 to TRBJ1-2, with D possibly being TRBD1 (6 bases). The CDR3 covers 14 residues. Germline values: CDR1 MGHRA, CDR2 YSYEKL.

CDR3 loop: CASSDSGTGVEPQHF. The CDR3 DNA reads as TGTGCCAGCAGTGACTCCGGGACAGGAGTAGAGCCCCAGCATTTT. The chain has TRBV6-1 and TRBJ1-5; 8 positions agree with TRBD1. CDR3 size: 15 residues. Germline CDR1 reads MNHNS; CDR2 reads SASEGT. Losses at the gene ends were 3 bases for V and 8 bases for J; bases not matched to a gene: 9.

This rearrangement joins TRBV11-1 to TRBJ2-6; 7 bases map to TRBD1. The germline gives CDR1 SGHAT, CDR2 FQDESV (reference sequence). Trimming at V came to 3 bases and at J to 2 bases, leaving 10 bases not matched to a gene. The CDR3 runs 18 residues. DNA for the CDR3: TGTGCCAGCAGCTTGTCCGGGACAGTGTTCACTGGGGCCAACGTCCTGACTTTC. The encoded protein is CASSLSGTVFTGANVLTF.

For the CDR3, the DNA is TGTGCCAGCAGCAGGACAGGGGATTTAACTGAAGCTTTCTTT. This gives the protein CASSRTGDLTEAFF. The rearrangement links TRBV12-3 or TRBV12-4 to TRBJ1-1; TRBD1 agrees at 9 bases. This CDR3 region has 14 residues. The J segment lost 5 bases and the V segment lost 6 bases, leaving 7 bases of the junction unmatched.

About this clonotype itself: A junction end diverges from the germline sequence, so it may reflect a read error. The V and J genes are TRBV2 and TRBJ2-1; TRBD2 aligns across 7 bases. Germline-derived CDR1 and CDR2 are SNHLY and FYNNEI. The CDR3 is 23 amino acids. The CDR3 nucleotides read TGTGCCAGCAGCATAATAAGAAGCGGGACCCATCGTGACGATCGGTACACCTACAATGAGCAGTTTTTC. Amino acids: CASSIIRSGTHRDDRYTYNEQFF. The whole variable domain, remainder taken from reference TRBV2 and TRBJ2-1, is EPEVTQTPSHQVTQMGQEVILRCVPISNHLYFYWYRQILGQKVEFLVSFYNNEISEKSEIFDDQFSVERPDGSNFTLKIRSTKLEDSAMYFCASSIIRSGTHRDDRYTYNEQFFGPGTRLTVL.

On this clonotype: The CDR3 does not end in the conserved phenylalanine or tryptophan, so this is likely a read error. The chain is built from TRBV6-5 and TRBJ1-1; D is uncertain. V was trimmed by 9 bases and J by 0 bases, leaving 5 bases between them. The CDR3 length is 11 residues. The V gene's germline CDR1 is MNHEY and CDR2 SVGAGI. DNA for the CDR3: TGTGCCAGTAGCATGAACACTGAAGCTTTCCTT. This sequence encodes CASSMNTEAFL.

Of note for this clonotype: The germline gene is not matched at one end of the junction; a read error may be the cause. The chain is built from TRBV4-2 and TRBJ2-4; tentative D call: TRBD1 (7 bases). CDR3 length: 20 amino acids. Looked up from germline, CDR1 is LGHNA and CDR2 is YNFKEQ. The CDR3 nucleotides are TGTGCCAGCAGCCAAGATAGGGCAGGGGGGCTTGATTCAGCCAAAAACATTCAGAACTTC. It encodes CASSQDRAGGLDSAKNIQNF.

With respect to this clonotype: A much bigger clone sits one base away, suggesting this may be a read error. The chain is built from TRBV4-1 and TRBJ2-5, with 10 nucleotides matching TRBD1. This CDR3 comprises 14 residues. Per the germline V gene, CDR1 is MGHRA and CDR2 is YSYEKL. The junction had 7 bases not matched to a gene; V was cut back by 3 bases and J by 9 bases. The CDR3 sequence is CASSQKGQGGAQYF. The CDR3 bases are TGCGCCAGCAGCCAGAAAGGACAGGGGGGCGCCCAGTACTTC.

Of note for this clonotype: This may stem from a read error, because a much larger clone lies one nucleotide away. V gene TRBV6-6 combines with J gene TRBJ1-5; possibly TRBD1 for D (6 bases). There are 13 residues in the CDR3. Germline V gene sequence: CDR1 MNHNY, CDR2 SVGAGI (reference sequence). The CDR3 region has the DNA TGTGCCAGCAGCACAGGGAACAATCGGCCCCAGCATTTT. Protein product: CASSTGNNRPQHF.

At least ten counts were recorded for this clonotype. The chain combines TRBV5-1 with TRBJ2-3; 13 bases are shared with TRBD2. Germline V gives CDR1 SGHRS, CDR2 YFSETQ. The CDR3 is made up of 16 amino acids. J lost 1 base, V lost 7 bases, and 6 bases had no gene match. CDR3 sequence reads: CASGLAGELGTDTQYF. The CDR3 DNA reads TGCGCCAGCGGACTAGCGGGAGAATTAGGCACAGATACGCAGTATTTT.

Remarks on this clonotype: A much larger clone differs from this one at a single base, so this may be a read error. V is TRBV7-9 and J is TRBJ2-7; D is perhaps TRBD1 or TRBD2 (5 bases each). Trimming removed 4 bases at V and 7 bases at J, with 20 bases between. Looked up from germline, CDR1 is SEHNR and CDR2 is FQNEAQ (reference sequence). The CDR3 sequence is 15 residues long. The CDR3 sequence is CASSSPGPREGEQYF. The DNA for the CDR3 is TGTGCCAGCAGCTCGCCGGGACCCCGGGAAGGGGAGCAGTACTTC.

In the case of this clonotype: Just one base apart from a much larger clone, this may be a read error. This chain connects TRBV10-2 to TRBJ2-5, with D unresolved. The CDR3 runs to 16 residues. The germline V gene has CDR1 WSHSY and CDR2 SAAADI. Trimming removed 3 bases from V and 0 bases from J, with 14 bases in between. The CDR3 DNA follows: TGCGCCAGCAGTGATTCATGGCAGAGATACCAAGAGACCCAGTACTTC. Protein sequence: CASSDSWQRYQETQYF.

To note about this clonotype: With a much larger clone just one base away, this may be a read error. The chain is built from TRBV12-3 or TRBV12-4 and TRBJ2-5, with D perhaps TRBD2 (6 bases). The CDR3 is 15 residues long. V was trimmed by 2 bases and J by 3 bases, leaving 13 bases between them. CDR3 amino acids: CASSLRGICEETQYF. The CDR3 nucleotides are TGTGCCAGCAGTTTACGGGGGATATGTGAAGAGACCCAGTACTTC.

Notes on this clonotype: A much larger clone lies one base from this, so it may be a read error. V and J are TRBV10-3 and TRBJ2-7; D may be TRBD1 (6 bases). The CDR3 runs 13 residues. Germline CDR1 ENHRY, CDR2 SYGVKD. The DNA for the CDR3 is TGTGCCATCAGTAGTGACAGGACCTACGATCAGTACTTC. This codes for CAISSDRTYDQYF.

This chain connects TRBV12-3 or TRBV12-4 to TRBJ1-6, with unresolved D. CDR3 length equals 14 residues. Trimming left V 1 base short and J 9 bases short, with 10 bases between. The CDR3 nucleotides read TGTGCCAGCAGTTTAGTACGGGATAGTTCACCCCTCCACTTT. Amino acids: CASSLVRDSSPLHF.

Turning to this clonotype: Since the CDR3 does not end with the conserved phenylalanine or tryptophan, this likely comes from a read error. This chain uses TRBV4-1 with TRBJ2-7; D is unclear. Germline V lookup: CDR1 MGHRA, CDR2 YSYEKL. The CDR3 spans 12 residues. This chain's CDR3 is CASSQGVNEQYI. The CDR3 bases are TGTGCCAGCAGCCAAGGTGTGAACGAGCAGTACATT.

The chain combines TRBV7-9 with TRBJ2-7; no clear D. V was cut by 5 bases and J by 4 bases, with 9 bases left in between. There are 12 residues in the CDR3. CDR1 SEHNR and CDR2 FQNEAQ come from the germline V gene (reference sequence). The CDR3 DNA follows: TGTGCCAGCAGCCCTATGGATTACGAGCAGTACTTC. Its protein product is CASSPMDYEQYF.

As regards this clonotype: Just one base apart from a much larger clone, this may be a read error. The gene calls are TRBV6-5 and TRBJ2-5; D gene uncertain. This CDR3 is 17 amino acids long. Germline V gives CDR1 MNHEY, CDR2 SVGAGI. CDR3 DNA sequence: TGTGCCGGCAGTTACTCGTTTTGGAGCGACGACCAAGAGACCCAGTACTTC. Translated, it gives CAGSYSFWSDDQETQYF.

With respect to this clonotype: The CDR3 end shows no conserved phenylalanine or tryptophan, and so a read error is likely. The V gene is TRBV11-2, the J gene TRBJ1-2; D remains ambiguous. Germline CDR1 and CDR2: SGHAT and FQNNGV. Trimming took off 1 base at V and 3 bases at J, with 12 bases between the two ends. The CDR3 is made up of 15 amino acids. CDR3 nucleotide sequence: TGTGCCAGCAGCTTAGTTTGGCGGGCGGACTATGGCTACACCTCG. Translating it yields CASSLVWRADYGYTS.

This clonotype occurred a few times. This may be a read error: a much more frequent sequence differs by one nucleotide. The chain recombines TRBV11-2 with TRBJ2-7, with D maybe TRBD1 (5 bases). This CDR3 contains 13 residues. V was clipped by 5 bases and J by 5 bases, with 13 bases between them. Germline values: CDR1 SGHAT, CDR2 FQNNGV. The CDR3 DNA reads as TGTGCCAGCAGCGTAGGGGCAGGGCACGAGCAGTACTTC. Residues: CASSVGAGHEQYF.

A remark on this clonotype: A much larger clone sits a single nucleotide away, making a read error possible. This chain uses TRBV6-6 with TRBJ2-1; D uncertain. The CDR3 is 14 residues long. The germline V gene encodes CDR1 MNHNY and CDR2 SVGAGI (reference sequence). The CDR3, as DNA: TGTGCCGGCAGACCCCACGCCGACTACAATGAGCAGTTCTTC. It is translated as CAGRPHADYNEQFF.

This chain links TRBV14 with TRBJ2-2, with TRBD2 matching over 10 bases. This CDR3 is 20 amino acids long. Germline loops: CDR1 SGHDN, CDR2 FVKESK. V shed 2 bases and J 5 bases; nucleotides not matched to a gene: 17. CDR3 sequence: CASSQFKGLAGVRGTGELFF. CDR3 nucleotides: TGTGCCAGCAGCCAATTCAAAGGGCTAGCGGGAGTTCGGGGGACCGGGGAGCTGTTTTTT.